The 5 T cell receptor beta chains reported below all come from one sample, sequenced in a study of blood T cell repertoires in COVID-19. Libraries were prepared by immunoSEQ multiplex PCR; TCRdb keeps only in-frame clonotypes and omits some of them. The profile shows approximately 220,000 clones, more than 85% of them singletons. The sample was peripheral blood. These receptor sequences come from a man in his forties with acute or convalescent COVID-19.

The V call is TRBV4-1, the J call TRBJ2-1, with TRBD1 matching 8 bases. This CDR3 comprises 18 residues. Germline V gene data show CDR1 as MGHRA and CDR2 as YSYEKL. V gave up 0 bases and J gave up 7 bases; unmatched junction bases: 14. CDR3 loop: CASSQERLGQGGSNEQFF. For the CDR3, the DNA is TGCGCCAGCAGCCAAGAAAGGTTAGGACAGGGTGGTAGTAATGAGCAGTTCTTC.

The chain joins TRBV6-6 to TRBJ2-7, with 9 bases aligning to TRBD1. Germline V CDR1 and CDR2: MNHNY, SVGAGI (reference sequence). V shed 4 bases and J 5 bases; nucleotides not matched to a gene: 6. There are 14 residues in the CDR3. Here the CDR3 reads CASSLQGAGDEQYF. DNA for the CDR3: TGTGCCAGCAGTTTACAGGGGGCGGGAGACGAGCAGTACTTC.

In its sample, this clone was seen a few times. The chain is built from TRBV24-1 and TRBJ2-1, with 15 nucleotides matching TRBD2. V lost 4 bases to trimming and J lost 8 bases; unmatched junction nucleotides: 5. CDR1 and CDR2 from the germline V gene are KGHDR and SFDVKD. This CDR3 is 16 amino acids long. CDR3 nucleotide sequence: TGTGCCACCAGTGACTCGGGACTAGCGGGGGGAGATGAGCAGTTCTTC. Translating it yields CATSDSGLAGGDEQFF.

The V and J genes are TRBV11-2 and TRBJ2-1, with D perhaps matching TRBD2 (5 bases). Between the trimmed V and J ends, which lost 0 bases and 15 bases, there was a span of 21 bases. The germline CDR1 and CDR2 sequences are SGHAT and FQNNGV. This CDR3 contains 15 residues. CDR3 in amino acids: CASSLDLEERLNRFF. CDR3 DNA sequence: TGTGCCAGCAGCTTAGATCTTGAGGAGCGGCTCAATCGGTTCTTC. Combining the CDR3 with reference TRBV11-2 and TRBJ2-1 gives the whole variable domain EAGVAQSPRYKIIEKRQSVAFWCNPISGHATLYWYQQILGQGPKLLIQFQNNGVVDDSQLPKDRFSAERLKGVDSTLKIQPAKLEDSAVYLCASSLDLEERLNRFFGPGTRLTVL.

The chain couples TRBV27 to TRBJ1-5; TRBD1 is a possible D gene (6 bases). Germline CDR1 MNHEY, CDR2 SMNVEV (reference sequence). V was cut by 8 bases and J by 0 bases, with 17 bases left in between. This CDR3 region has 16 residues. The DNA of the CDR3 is TGTGCCAGCGGTAGTCGGACAGTGGGTAGCAATCAGCCCCAGCATTTT. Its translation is CASGSRTVGSNQPQHF.